Here is one T cell receptor (beta chain) with its context. There is no known antigen for this receptor. No base quality information exists; no much larger clone differs at one position. Interpreted using the paper, the time point label stands for: baseline before first vaccination. Vaccinee samples came from UK trials COV001 and COV002, including a single-blind randomized controlled phase 2/3 trial of AZD1222 (ChAdOx1 nCoV-19) in healthy adults. For TCRbeta chain sequencing, PBMC samples from trial participants were taken at day 0 and at day 28 after the second dose. The CDR3 regions of human TCRbeta chains were analyzed by immunosequencing. Turning to the authors' computational methods: Repertoire TCRs were matched against a reference library of SARS-CoV-2-specific TCRs generated with the MIRA antigen-specificity platform. Breadth was defined as the fraction of unique TCRs that were SARS-CoV-2-associated, and depth was defined as the fraction of total T cells that were SARS-CoV-2-associated. Each spike-specific TCR was assigned to its reactive spike region and to a CD4 or CD8 class using the MIRA data. Log10-transformed breadth and depth values were compared by one-way ANOVA with Sidak's multiple comparisons tests. As stored in TCRdb, this immuneACCESS dataset retains in-frame rearrangements with V and J assigned. A fraction of the clones does not appear; measured against another copy, unresolved V genes explain less than half of the discrepancy, and the remainder lacks a known reason. V, J and clone size are taken as reported in that table, and D and trimming were inferred from the DNA itself. The table for this sample lists 150,000 or so clones; 90% of them were counted only once. The ten top clones hold around 7% of the sample.

The CDR3 goes from the cysteine to the phenylalanine over 15 residues. The DNA shown is the 45-base CDR3, in frame from base 1. From the germline V gene, CDR1 is MDHEN and CDR2 is SYDVKM. V was cut back by 2 bases and J by 2 bases, leaving a gap of 13 bases between them. This specimen belongs to a study of T cell responses to AZD1222 COVID-19 vaccine (dated by TCRdb to 2020 to 2023). Notes on the research overall: AZD1222 recipients given second doses at about 4 weeks or at about 12 weeks were pooled, since spike-specific TCR depth and breadth were not found to differ between the two schedules. Trial participants were enrolled by age into subgroups of 18-55, 56-69 and 70-plus years, and approximately 150, 30 and 60 TCR-sequenced participants, respectively, were included in these subgroups. A total of 230 to 250 trial participants underwent TCR sequencing, of whom roughly 210 had received two doses of AZD1222 and some 25 had received two doses of the MenACWY control vaccine. Summary of the overall study and its limitations: Most participants were white British and females outnumbered males, and the authors suggested that clonal diversity may have been underestimated. In the small 56-69-year group, the increase in depth fell short of significance, most likely because of low power. The vaccine-associated CD4 TCRs covered the entire spike protein, and the dominant responses fell in regions 160-218 and 743-854. Spike-specific TCR breadth and depth rose significantly after two AZD1222 doses compared with day 0 and with MenACWY recipients. Nearly half of unique spike-specific TCRs reportedly recognized epitopes outside regions mutated in the B.1.351 and B.1.1.7 variants. Conclusions about previously exposed vaccinees are limited, since just a handful of AZD1222 recipients were seropositive for SARS-CoV-2 at baseline. No day 14 peak-response samples were available, so repertoires were characterized only after the peak T cell response.

The chain was built from TRBV28 and TRBJ2-7; TRBD2 is possibly the D segment (6 matching bases). This sequence originates from an adult in good health. The sample was peripheral blood, taken on day 0 of AZD1222 vaccination. Here is the DNA: TGTGCCAGCAGTTTAGGGGGAGGCCCTACCTACGAGCAGTACTTC. It codes for CASSLGGGPTYEQYF.